This TCR beta chain came from a study of cytomegalovirus exposure and HLA in healthy donors. Background on the study: A subsequent analysis stated that the 90 to 150 validation repertoires were run on the same platform as the approximately 700 first-cohort repertoires.

With regard to this clone: Its specificity is unknown.

The protocol was immunoSEQ multiplex PCR, while the TCRdb copy is restricted to in-frame clones and leaves out a portion. Here the sample spans 300,000 to 450,000 clones, 86% being singletons. The CDR3 sequence is 18 residues long. CDR1 and CDR2 from the germline V gene are SGHRS and YFSETQ. Trimming removed 4 bases at V and 3 bases at J, with 23 bases between. Study-wide points: A list of 150 to 200 TCR beta chains associated with cytomegalovirus was given.

Sequenced input: PBMCs. The clonotype comes from a young woman in good health and CMV-seronegative. The chain employs TRBV5-1 and TRBJ2-1, with a weak D call TRBD1 (6 bases). The CDR3 region is CASSEEPRQANYYNEQFF. The CDR3 nucleotides are TGCGCCAGCAGCGAGGAACCAAGACAGGCTAACTACTACAATGAGCAGTTCTTC.